These 6 T cell receptor beta chains originate from one sample sequenced in a study of neoadjuvant nivolumab and ipilimumab in lung cancer. The table came from immunoSEQ multiplex PCR; TCRdb's copy has only in-frame clones and leaves some out. This table has some 31,000 clones, roughly nine tenths appearing once. The specimen comprised peripheral blood, sampled after neoadjuvant nivolumab, alone or with ipilimumab, at or shortly before surgery. The source of these receptors is an adult with non-small cell lung cancer.

The chain uses TRBV11-3 and TRBJ1-1; D possibly corresponds to TRBD1 (6 bases). The V and J ends lost 1 base and 3 bases respectively, with 12 bases between them. Germline loops: CDR1 SGHNT, CDR2 YENEEA. The CDR3 length is 15 residues. In DNA, the CDR3 is TGTGCCAGCAGCTTAGCGGGGGCGTCGTACACTGAAGCTTTCTTT. Its protein is CASSLAGASYTEAFF.

This chain uses TRBV6-1 with TRBJ2-5; D may be TRBD1 (6 bases). Trimming stripped 2 bases from V and 5 bases from J, with 12 bases between. Per germline, CDR1 MNHNS and CDR2 SASEGT. The CDR3 is made up of 14 amino acids. The CDR3 region has the DNA TGTGCCAGCAGTGAATTCCCAGGGGTGGAGACCCAGTACTTC. This gives the protein CASSEFPGVETQYF.

V gene TRBV2 combines with J gene TRBJ2-5; D uncertain. CDR1 SNHLY and CDR2 FYNNEI come from the germline V gene. The CDR3 is made up of 15 amino acids. V was shortened by 2 bases and J by 3 bases, with 13 bases between the two germline ends. CDR3 in amino acids: CASSEFRVNKETQYF. CDR3 in DNA: TGTGCCAGCAGTGAATTCCGGGTAAACAAAGAGACCCAGTACTTC.

The chain is built from TRBV10-3 and TRBJ1-5; D not certain. This CDR3 has 14 amino acids. V lost 0 bases and J 10 bases, leaving 13 bases between the germline ends. CDR1 is ENHRY, CDR2 SYGVKD, per germline. The CDR3 nucleotides are TGTGCCATCAGTGAGTCGGTCGCGACCAGCCCCCAGCATTTT. Translated: CAISESVATSPQHF.

This rearrangement joins TRBV5-5 to TRBJ2-5; TRBD1 matches 9 bases. J lost 1 base, V lost 1 base, and 2 bases had no gene match. Germline values: CDR1 SGHKS, CDR2 YYEKEE (reference sequence). The CDR3 runs 15 residues. The CDR3 nucleotides are TGTGCCAGCAGCTTGACAGGGGGCATCCAAGAGACCCAGTACTTC. It translates to CASSLTGGIQETQYF.

This clone was detected only once. The rearrangement links TRBV7-8 to TRBJ2-7; 12 bases align to TRBD1. CDR3 length: 14 amino acids. Unmatched junction bases numbered 3, after V lost 5 bases and J lost 4 bases. CDR1 is SGHVS, CDR2 FQNEAQ, per germline. In DNA, the CDR3 is TGTGCCAGCAGCCCGGGACAGGGGGCTTACGAGCAGTACTTC. This encodes CASSPGQGAYEQYF.